This T cell receptor beta chain was sequenced during a study of CD8 T cells in Susac syndrome (dated by TCRdb to the late 2010s). Regarding the study in general: The study used repertoire sequencing to test whether antigen drove CD8+ T cell activation and differentiation in Susac syndrome. Here is what the overall study found, with its caveats: The number of individuals in the TCR sequencing and HLA analysis was recognized as being relatively small.

Peripheral blood CD8+ and CD4+ T cells from healthy donors, Susac syndrome patients and multiple sclerosis patients were profiled by high-throughput TCR beta sequencing. Multiple sclerosis controls were treatment-naive patients with stable or active relapsing-remitting disease fulfilling revised McDonald criteria. Bulk CD8+ and CD4+ T cells were purified by magnetic negative isolation, whereas CD8+ TEMRA cells were enriched by FACS. Blood was drawn into EDTA tubes, processed within 24 hours, and PBMCs were isolated by density gradient centrifugation. PBMCs intended for TCR sequencing were frozen in liquid nitrogen and were later thawed in a 37 degrees C water bath. Purity of sorted or isolated CD4+, CD8+ and CD8+ TEMRA cells was at least 90%. RNA was extracted using the RNeasy kit, and about 0.5 to 1 microgram was reverse transcribed with random hexamers. The immunoSEQ multiplex PCR assay, covering 54 Vbeta and 13 Jbeta segments, was used to amplify TCR beta CDR3 regions. To correct PCR amplification bias, a synthetic template baseline was used for both primer optimization and computational correction. The authors' analysis ran thus. Reads were assigned to V, D and J genes according to IMGT and analyzed in immunoSEQ Analyzer, with only productive sequences retained. To calculate clonality, Shannon entropy was normalized by log2 of the number of productive unique sequences and then subtracted from one. For each patient and control, public and private clones were evaluated within the 100 most prevalent clones. A clone was defined as Susac-specific if it was absent from the healthy and MS cohorts, from roughly 990 published viral clones and from other ImmuneACCESS disease sequences. The public sequencing data were trimmed at Q25 with fastp and processed into clonotypes with MiXCR by TCRdb, which kept only in-frame beta chains. Every CDR3 protein is listed once, alongside the most common genes and DNA of its rows. The V and J calls shown here were made by TCRdb, not taken from the authors' results. The sample contains 55,000 to 85,000 distinct CDR3 sequences, nearly 96% of them found a single time. More than 0.09% of the sample rests with the top ten.

On this clonotype itself: What this receptor recognizes is not known. No per-base quality is available; no much larger clone lies one base away.

Trimming takes 4 bases from V and 0 bases from J, and the germline ends sit 4 bases apart. The germline V gene (reference sequence) specifies DFQATT as CDR1 and SNEGSKA as CDR2. The CDR3, cysteine through phenylalanine, is 11 amino acids long. The CDR3 DNA has 33 bases and is translated from base 1. Sequenced: CD4+ T cells from PBMCs. This clonotype was obtained from a human donor with multiple sclerosis. The sequence is built from TRBV20-1 and TRBJ2-7; the D gene is unclear. The nucleotide sequence reads as follows: TGCAGTGCTATCTTCTCCTACGAGCAGTACTTC. It translates to CSAIFSYEQYF.